The 22 T cell receptor beta chains below were found in one sample sequenced in a study of CD8 T cells in Susac syndrome. Random hexamers were used to reverse transcribe roughly 0.5 to 1 ug of RNA. TCRdb re-called the immunoSEQ multiplex PCR reads through MiXCR, storing one row per CDR3 protein. The sample has around 190,000 distinct CDR3 sequences, approximately 94% seen once. Sequencing was performed on CD4+ T cells from PBMCs. The receptors here all came from a human donor in good health.

The V and J genes are TRBV3-1 and TRBJ1-2; the D gene is possibly TRBD1 (5 bases). CDR3 length equals 13 residues. V was clipped by 0 bases and J by 8 bases, with 10 bases between them. Germline V lookup: CDR1 LGHDT, CDR2 YNNKEL (reference sequence). CDR3 sequence reads: CASSQDTGTGYTF. As DNA, the CDR3 is TGTGCCAGCAGCCAAGATACTGGGACCGGCTACACCTTC.

The V and J genes are TRBV2 and TRBJ2-1; the match to TRBD2 covers 11 bases. Germline lookup yields CDR1 SNHLY and CDR2 FYNNEI. CDR3 length: 15 amino acids. The junction had 5 bases not matched to a gene; V was cut back by 6 bases and J by 4 bases. The DNA of the CDR3 is TGTGCCAGCAGACTAGCGGGAGAAGGATACAATGAGCAGTTCTTC. Translated: CASRLAGEGYNEQFF.

The chain couples TRBV30 to TRBJ2-7; weak D call: TRBD1 (5 bases). The CDR3 totals 12 residues. With 3 bases removed from V and 4 bases from J, the gap between germline ends came to 10 bases. Germline CDR1 and CDR2: GTSNPN and SVGIG (reference sequence). CDR3 in DNA: TGTGCCTGGAGGACAGATTCTTACGAGCAGTACTTC. This translates into CAWRTDSYEQYF.

The rearrangement links TRBV29-1 to TRBJ2-1; 12 nucleotides align to TRBD2. This CDR3 has 15 amino acids. Germline CDR1 and CDR2: SQVTM and ANQGSEA. J lost 4 bases, V lost 4 bases, and 5 bases had no gene match. The DNA of the CDR3 is TGCAGCGTTGGTCGACTAGCGGGAGTGTACAATGAGCAGTTCTTC. It yields the protein CSVGRLAGVYNEQFF.

The V and J genes are TRBV20-1 and TRBJ1-4; 7 nucleotides align to TRBD1. The length of the CDR3 is 13 residues. The germline CDR1 and CDR2 sequences are DFQATT and SNEGSKA (reference sequence). Unmatched junction bases numbered 6, after V lost 6 bases and J lost 5 bases. The CDR3 coding sequence is TGCAGTGCCCCGGGACAGAAGAATGAAAAACTGTTTTTT. Its translation is CSAPGQKNEKLFF.

The chain uses TRBV20-1 and TRBJ2-7, with D uncertain. The V end lost 1 base, the J end lost 0 bases, and 10 bases lay between the germline ends. The CDR3 totals 14 residues. Looked up from germline, CDR1 is DFQATT and CDR2 is SNEGSKA (reference sequence). As DNA, the CDR3 is TGCAGTGCTAGAGCCAGACTTAGCTCCTACGAGCAGTACTTC. Its translation: CSARARLSSYEQYF.

The genes are TRBV29-1 and TRBJ2-7, with D perhaps TRBD1 (5 bases). The V end lost 4 bases, the J end lost 7 bases, and 11 bases lay between the germline ends. The CDR3 extends over 11 amino acids. Germline CDR1 and CDR2: SQVTM and ANQGSEA. CDR3 region: CSVATGWEQYF. The CDR3, as DNA: TGCAGCGTTGCCACAGGCTGGGAGCAGTACTTC.

The J gene is TRBJ2-1, the V gene TRBV29-1; weak D call: TRBD1 (5 bases). V was cut by 4 bases and J by 8 bases, with 9 bases left in between. The CDR3 loop spans 11 amino acids. Germline CDR1 and CDR2: SQVTM and ANQGSEA. DNA of the CDR3: TGCAGCGTTGTCAGGGTGGATGAGCAGTTCTTC. This codes for CSVVRVDEQFF.

The rearrangement uses TRBV3-1 and TRBJ1-4; D gene ambiguous. V was clipped by 1 base and J by 6 bases, with 18 bases between them. The CDR3 consists of 17 residues. Per germline, CDR1 LGHDT and CDR2 YNNKEL (reference sequence). The CDR3: CASSQATPNVVDEKLFF. Here the CDR3 DNA reads TGTGCCAGCAGCCAAGCCACGCCTAACGTCGTGGATGAAAAACTGTTTTTT.

V gene TRBV4-3 combines with J gene TRBJ2-1, with D possibly being TRBD1 (5 bases). Trimming cost V 0 bases and J 4 bases, with 10 bases left between them. The CDR3 sequence is 15 residues long. Germline V lookup: CDR1 LGHNA, CDR2 YSLEER. Here the CDR3 reads CASSQDRWTYNEQFF. CDR3 DNA: TGCGCCAGCAGCCAAGACCGCTGGACATACAATGAGCAGTTCTTC.

CDR3 region: CASSPRLAGYEQYF. The DNA for the CDR3 is TGTGCCAGCAGCCCAAGACTAGCGGGGTACGAGCAGTACTTC. This chain links TRBV5-6 with TRBJ2-7; 11 nucleotides line up with TRBD2. This CDR3 comprises 14 residues. Germline V lookup: CDR1 SGHDT, CDR2 YYEEEE. V was pared by 4 bases and J by 4 bases, with 4 bases of the junction left unmatched. The whole variable domain, filled in from reference TRBV5-6 and TRBJ2-7, reads DAGVTQSPTHLIKTRGQQVTLRCSPKSGHDTVSWYQQALGQGPQFIFQYYEEEERQRGNFPDRFSGHQFPNYSSELNVNALLLGDSALYLCASSPRLAGYEQYFGPGTRLTVT.

The genes are TRBV7-2 and TRBJ1-2, with a tentative D call TRBD1 (5 bases). Per germline, CDR1 SGHTA and CDR2 FQGNSA. V lost 0 bases and J lost 6, with 8 bases in between. This CDR3 region has 13 residues. The CDR3 region is CASSLAARDGYTF. DNA of the CDR3: TGTGCCAGCAGCTTAGCGGCCAGGGATGGCTACACCTTC.

The rearrangement links TRBV29-1 to TRBJ1-2; possibly TRBD1 for D (6 bases). V dropped 1 base and J dropped 9 bases, with 18 bases sitting between them. The CDR3 runs 14 residues. Germline-derived CDR1 and CDR2 are SQVTM and ANQGSEA. CDR3 DNA: TGCAGCGTTGAAGTCGGAAGACAGGTGATGCGCTACACCTTC. This sequence encodes CSVEVGRQVMRYTF.

This clonotype was seen a single time. The gene calls are TRBV20-1 and TRBJ2-1, with TRBD2 matching 10 bases. V lost 5 bases and J lost 3; bases outside the gene matches: 1. CDR3 length: 13 residues. Germline CDR1 reads DFQATT; CDR2 reads SNEGSKA (reference sequence). CDR3 DNA sequence: TGCAGTGCTGGGACTAGCGACTACAATGAGCAGTTCTTC. Translation gives CSAGTSDYNEQFF.

V usage is TRBV29-1 and J usage is TRBJ2-7; D is unclear. Germline V gene sequence: CDR1 SQVTM, CDR2 ANQGSEA. Trimming took off 4 bases at V and 6 bases at J, with 7 bases between the two ends. This CDR3 spans 10 amino acids. The CDR3, as DNA: TGCAGCGTTGGGGTTGTCGAGCAGTACTTC. Protein product: CSVGVVEQYF.

J is TRBJ2-1 and V is TRBV29-1, with D unresolved. The V end lost 7 bases, the J end lost 1 base, and 5 bases lay between the germline ends. The CDR3 has 11 amino acids. Germline V gives CDR1 SQVTM, CDR2 ANQGSEA. The CDR3, as DNA: TGCAGCGCCCAGTCCTACAATGAGCAGTTCTTC. It is translated as CSAQSYNEQFF.

This chain joins TRBV4-3 and TRBJ1-1; 7 bases are a match to TRBD1. V lost 3 bases and J lost 11; bases outside the gene matches: 15. Germline V gives CDR1 LGHNA, CDR2 YSLEER. The CDR3 has 15 residues. The CDR3 nucleotides read TGCGCCAGCAGCCACCTGGGACAGCCCGTGATGGGCGCTTTCTTT. As protein: CASSHLGQPVMGAFF.

CDR3 sequence reads: CASRSDAYEQYF. For the CDR3, the DNA is TGTGCCAGCAGGTCCGATGCCTACGAGCAGTACTTC. The chain is built from TRBV6-5 and TRBJ2-7, with D hard to call. Germline assignment: CDR1 MNHEY and CDR2 SVGAGI. CDR3 size: 12 residues. Trimming pared 6 bases from V and 2 bases from J, leaving 8 bases between.

The V and J genes are TRBV30 and TRBJ2-7; TRBD2 agrees at 8 bases. The ends lost 3 bases at V and 1 base at J; junction bases unmatched: 5. Germline V gene sequence: CDR1 GTSNPN, CDR2 SVGIG (reference sequence). The CDR3 runs to 14 residues. The CDR3 region is CAWSFTSGSYEQYF. In DNA, the CDR3 is TGTGCCTGGAGCTTCACTAGCGGATCCTACGAGCAGTACTTC.

The chain combines TRBV29-1 with TRBJ2-1; 13 nucleotides line up with TRBD2. The germline CDR1 and CDR2 sequences are SQVTM and ANQGSEA. V trimming: 6 bases; J trimming: 6 bases; junction bases outside the gene matches: 11. This CDR3 contains 16 residues. The CDR3 is CSVGGKRTSGSNEQFF. CDR3 sequence (DNA): TGCAGCGTGGGGGGGAAACGGACTAGCGGGAGCAATGAGCAGTTCTTC.

This CDR3 reads CSASPPGLETQYF. The CDR3 nucleotides are TGCAGTGCTAGCCCTCCGGGACTAGAGACCCAGTACTTC. J is TRBJ2-5 and V is TRBV20-1, with D possibly being TRBD2 (6 bases). Germline-derived CDR1 and CDR2 are DFQATT and SNEGSKA (reference sequence). The CDR3 contains 13 residues. Trimming took 3 bases from V and 4 from J, leaving 12 bases between them.

In DNA, the CDR3 is TGCAGCGTTGCGGGAGTGGACTACAATGAGCAGTTCTTC. Residues: CSVAGVDYNEQFF. V usage is TRBV29-1 and J usage is TRBJ2-1, with D maybe TRBD2 (6 bases). The CDR3 runs to 13 residues. The V gene lost 4 bases and the J gene lost 3 bases, with 10 bases spanning the gap. In germline, CDR1 is SQVTM, CDR2 ANQGSEA.